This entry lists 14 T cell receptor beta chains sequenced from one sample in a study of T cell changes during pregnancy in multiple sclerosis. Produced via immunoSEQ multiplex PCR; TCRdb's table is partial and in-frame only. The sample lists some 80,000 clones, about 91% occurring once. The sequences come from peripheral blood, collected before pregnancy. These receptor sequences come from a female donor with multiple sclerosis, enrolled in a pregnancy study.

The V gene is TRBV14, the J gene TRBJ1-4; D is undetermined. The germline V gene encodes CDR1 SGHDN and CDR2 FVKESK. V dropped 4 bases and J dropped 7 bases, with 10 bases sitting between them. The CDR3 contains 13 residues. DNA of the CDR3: TGTGCCAGCAGCCGGTGGGAGGCTGAAAAACTGTTTTTT. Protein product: CASSRWEAEKLFF.

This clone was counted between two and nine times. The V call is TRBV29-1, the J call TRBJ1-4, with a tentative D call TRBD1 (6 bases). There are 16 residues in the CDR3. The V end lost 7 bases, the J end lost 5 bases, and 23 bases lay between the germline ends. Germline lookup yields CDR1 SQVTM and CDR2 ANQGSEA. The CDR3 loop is CSARTGSARSNEKLFF. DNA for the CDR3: TGCAGCGCTAGAACAGGGTCGGCGAGATCGAATGAAAAACTGTTTTTT.

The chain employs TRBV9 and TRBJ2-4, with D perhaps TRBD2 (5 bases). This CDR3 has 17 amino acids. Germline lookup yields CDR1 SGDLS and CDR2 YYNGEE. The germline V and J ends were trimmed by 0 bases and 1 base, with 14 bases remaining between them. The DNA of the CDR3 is TGTGCCAGCAGCGTAGGCGAGGGCCATTCGGCCAAAAACATTCAGTACTTC. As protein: CASSVGEGHSAKNIQYF.

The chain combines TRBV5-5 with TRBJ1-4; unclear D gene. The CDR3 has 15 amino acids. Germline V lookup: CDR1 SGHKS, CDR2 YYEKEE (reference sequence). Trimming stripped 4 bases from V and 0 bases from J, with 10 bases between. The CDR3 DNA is TGTGCCAGCAGCGCAAACAGTGCAACTAATGAAAAACTGTTTTTT. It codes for CASSANSATNEKLFF.

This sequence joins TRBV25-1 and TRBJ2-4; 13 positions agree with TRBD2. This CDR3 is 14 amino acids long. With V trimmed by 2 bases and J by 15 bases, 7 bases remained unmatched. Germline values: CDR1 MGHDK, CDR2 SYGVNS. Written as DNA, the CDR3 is TGTGCCAGCAGTGAACCCGGGACTAGCGGGATTGTGTACTTC. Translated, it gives CASSEPGTSGIVYF.

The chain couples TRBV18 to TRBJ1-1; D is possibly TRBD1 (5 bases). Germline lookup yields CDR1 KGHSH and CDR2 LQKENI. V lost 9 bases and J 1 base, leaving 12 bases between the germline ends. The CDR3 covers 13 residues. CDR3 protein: CASRRGWNTEAFF. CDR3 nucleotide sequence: TGTGCCAGTCGTCGGGGGTGGAACACTGAAGCTTTCTTT.

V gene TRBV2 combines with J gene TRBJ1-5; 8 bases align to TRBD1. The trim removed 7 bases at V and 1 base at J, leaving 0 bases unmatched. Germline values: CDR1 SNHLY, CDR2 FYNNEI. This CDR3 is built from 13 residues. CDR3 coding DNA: TGTGCCAGCAACAGGGGGAGCAATCAGCCCCAGCATTTT. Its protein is CASNRGSNQPQHF.

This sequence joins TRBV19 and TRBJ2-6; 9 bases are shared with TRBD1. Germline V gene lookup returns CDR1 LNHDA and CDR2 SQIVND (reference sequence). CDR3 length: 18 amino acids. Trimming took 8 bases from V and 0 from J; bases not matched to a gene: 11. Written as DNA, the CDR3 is TGTGCCAGTTCCATGGCGGGACAGGGCTTCTCTGGGGCCAACGTCCTGACTTTC. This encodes CASSMAGQGFSGANVLTF.

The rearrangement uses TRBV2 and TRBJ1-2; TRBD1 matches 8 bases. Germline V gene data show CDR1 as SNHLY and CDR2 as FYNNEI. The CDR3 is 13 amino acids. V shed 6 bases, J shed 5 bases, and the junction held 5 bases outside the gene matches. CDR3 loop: CASRHGTGYGYTF. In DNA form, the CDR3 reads TGTGCCAGCAGACACGGGACAGGATATGGCTACACCTTC. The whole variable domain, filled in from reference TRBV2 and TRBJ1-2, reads EPEVTQTPSHQVTQMGQEVILRCVPISNHLYFYWYRQILGQKVEFLVSFYNNEISEKSEIFDDQFSVERPDGSNFTLKIRSTKLEDSAMYFCASRHGTGYGYTFGSGTRLTVV.

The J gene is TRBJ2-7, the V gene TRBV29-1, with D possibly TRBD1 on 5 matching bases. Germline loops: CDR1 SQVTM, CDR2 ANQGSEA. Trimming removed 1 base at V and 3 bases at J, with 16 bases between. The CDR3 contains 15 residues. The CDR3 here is CSVEGSGSNYYEQYF. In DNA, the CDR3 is TGCAGCGTTGAAGGGTCAGGGTCGAACTACTACGAGCAGTACTTC.

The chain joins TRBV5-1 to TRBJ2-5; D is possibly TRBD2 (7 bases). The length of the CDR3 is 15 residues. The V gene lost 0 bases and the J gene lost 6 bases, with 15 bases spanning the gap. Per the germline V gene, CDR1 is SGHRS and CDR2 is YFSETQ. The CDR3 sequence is CASSLARGGAKTQYF. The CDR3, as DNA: TGCGCCAGCAGCTTGGCCAGAGGGGGGGCAAAGACCCAGTACTTC.

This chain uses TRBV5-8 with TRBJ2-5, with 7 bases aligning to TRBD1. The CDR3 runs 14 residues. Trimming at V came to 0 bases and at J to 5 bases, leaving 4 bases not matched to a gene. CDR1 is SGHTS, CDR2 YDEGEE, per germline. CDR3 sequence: CASSLDRGTETQYF. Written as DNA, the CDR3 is TGTGCCAGCAGCTTGGACAGGGGAACGGAGACCCAGTACTTC.

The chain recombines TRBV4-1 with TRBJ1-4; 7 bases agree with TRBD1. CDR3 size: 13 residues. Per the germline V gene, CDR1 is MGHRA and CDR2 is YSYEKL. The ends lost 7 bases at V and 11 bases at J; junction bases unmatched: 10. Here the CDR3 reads CASTQLQGEKLFF. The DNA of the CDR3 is TGCGCCAGCACCCAGTTGCAGGGGGAGAAACTGTTTTTT.

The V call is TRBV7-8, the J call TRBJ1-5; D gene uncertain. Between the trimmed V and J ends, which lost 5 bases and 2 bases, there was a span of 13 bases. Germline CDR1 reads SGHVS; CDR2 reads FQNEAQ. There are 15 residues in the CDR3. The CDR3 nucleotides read TGTGCCAGCAGCCTCATGAACCCGGGCAATCAGCCCCAGCATTTT. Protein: CASSLMNPGNQPQHF.